This T cell receptor (beta chain) was captured by sequencing in a study of control samples from healthy donors and cancer patients. The ends lost 4 bases at V and 2 bases at J; junction bases unmatched: 4. Germline V gene data show CDR1 as LGHDT and CDR2 as YNNKEL (reference sequence). The CDR3 covers 16 residues. This clone is a singleton in its sample. Sequencing was performed with immunoSEQ multiplex PCR; in TCRdb, only in-frame clones are kept and a portion is missing. The repertoire holds roughly 55,000 clones, around 90% seen once, with roughly 3.8% in the top ten. This clonotype originated in a man aged 50 to 60 in good health. The chain uses TRBV3-1 (or the pseudogene TRBV3-2) and TRBJ1-3; 11 bases match TRBD1. What was sequenced was blood. DNA of the CDR3: TGTGCCAGCAGCCTCCTGGACAGGGGGCCTGGAAACACCATATATTTT. It translates to CASSLLDRGPGNTIYF.